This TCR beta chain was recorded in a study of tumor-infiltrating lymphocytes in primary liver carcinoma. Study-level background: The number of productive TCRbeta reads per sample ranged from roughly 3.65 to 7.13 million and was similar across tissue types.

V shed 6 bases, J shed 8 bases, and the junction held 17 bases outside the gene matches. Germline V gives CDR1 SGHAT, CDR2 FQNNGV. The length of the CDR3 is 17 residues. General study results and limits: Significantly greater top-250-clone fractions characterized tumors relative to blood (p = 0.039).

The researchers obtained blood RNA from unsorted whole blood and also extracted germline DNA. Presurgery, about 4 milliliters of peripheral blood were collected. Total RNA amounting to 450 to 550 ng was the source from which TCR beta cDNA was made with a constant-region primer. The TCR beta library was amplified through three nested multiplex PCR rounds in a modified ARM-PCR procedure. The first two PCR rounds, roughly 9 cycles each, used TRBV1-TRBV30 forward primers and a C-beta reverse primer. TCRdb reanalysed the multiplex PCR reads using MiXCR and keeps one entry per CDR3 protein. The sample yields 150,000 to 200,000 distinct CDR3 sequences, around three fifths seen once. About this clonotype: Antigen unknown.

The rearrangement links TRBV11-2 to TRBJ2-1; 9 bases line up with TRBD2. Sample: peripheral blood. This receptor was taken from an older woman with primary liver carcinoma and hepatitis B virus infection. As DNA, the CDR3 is TGTGCCAGCAGTAGGAGAATAGCGGGAGTGCCGGGGGATGAGCAGTTCTTC. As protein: CASSRRIAGVPGDEQFF.